This T cell receptor beta chain was retrieved from a study of blood T cell repertoires in COVID-19. For the study at large: Some COVID-19 samples were acute and others convalescent; all came from the United States, Italy and Spain.

Per the study methods: Amplifying reference gene primers gave estimates of nucleated cell counts. Profiled with immunoSEQ multiplex PCR; TCRdb holds only in-frame clones, not every one. V, J and clone size derive from that table, while D and trimming were established from the DNA sequence. The table includes around 120,000 clones, 85% to 90% detected once. This receptor was taken from a woman in her 70s with acute or convalescent COVID-19. The specimen was peripheral blood.

CDR3 DNA: TGTGCCATACAGGGACCCCTCCTCTATGGCTACACCTTC. Amino acids: CAIQGPLLYGYTF. The chain is built from TRBV6-5 and TRBJ1-2, with a possible D match to TRBD1 (6 bases). Per the germline V gene, CDR1 is MNHEY and CDR2 is SVGAGI. This CDR3 has 13 amino acids. V dropped 10 bases and J dropped 4 bases, with 16 bases sitting between them.